This TCR beta chain was obtained from a study of T cells after yellow fever vaccination. This clonotype was observed many times. Germline V lookup: CDR1 DFQATT, CDR2 SNEGSKA (reference sequence). This CDR3 is built from 12 residues. Trimming removed 6 bases from V and 5 bases from J, with 11 bases in between. TCRdb reprocessed the 5' RACE reads via MiXCR and lists one record per CDR3 protein. In the table there are 300,000 to 350,000 distinct CDR3 sequences, approximately 4% of which are singletons. This chain joins TRBV20-1 and TRBJ2-1; D gene unclear. The origin of this receptor is a man between 18 and 29 years old who received the YFV17D yellow fever vaccine. The sample in question was PBMCs, obtained 5 days after the yellow fever booster vaccination. The CDR3 loop is CSASDADNEQFF. As DNA, the CDR3 is TGCAGTGCCTCGGACGCCGACAATGAGCAGTTCTTC.